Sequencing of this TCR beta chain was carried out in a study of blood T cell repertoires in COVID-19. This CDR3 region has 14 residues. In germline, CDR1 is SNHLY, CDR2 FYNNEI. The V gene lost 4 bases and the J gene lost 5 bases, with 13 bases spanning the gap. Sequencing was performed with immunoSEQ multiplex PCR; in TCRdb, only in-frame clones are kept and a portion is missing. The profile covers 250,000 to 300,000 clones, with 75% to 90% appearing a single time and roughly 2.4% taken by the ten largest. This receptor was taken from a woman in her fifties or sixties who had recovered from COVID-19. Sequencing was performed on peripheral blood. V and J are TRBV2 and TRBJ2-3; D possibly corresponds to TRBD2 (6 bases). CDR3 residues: CASSVGGPLDTQYF. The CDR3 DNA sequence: TGTGCCAGCAGTGTGGGGGGTCCGCTAGATACGCAGTATTTT. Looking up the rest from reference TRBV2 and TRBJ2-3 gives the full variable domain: EPEVTQTPSHQVTQMGQEVILRCVPISNHLYFYWYRQILGQKVEFLVSFYNNEISEKSEIFDDQFSVERPDGSNFTLKIRSTKLEDSAMYFCASSVGGPLDTQYFGPGTRLTVL.